Listed below are T cell receptor beta chains from one sample, sequenced in a study of a mutant IDH1 vaccine in newly diagnosed glioma. Clones were read by immunoSEQ multiplex PCR, and TCRdb kept only the in-frame ones, dropping some. The sample includes fewer than 75,000 clones, roughly 80% of them seen just once. No antigen has been identified for these receptors. The sequencing here drew on PBMCs, taken from a glioma patient whose treatment included an IDH1 peptide vaccine. The receptors originated from a woman in her forties or fifties with glioma. CDR3s include the opening cysteine and the closing phenylalanine or tryptophan. The D gene is left open where the match is weak. Clone size is shown for a subset of rows, as once, few, many or a class of expanded clone.

NA TRBJ1-2 NA TRBV6-5 CASSRYGSGSYGYTF TGTGCCAGCAGTCGATACGGGTCAGGGAGCTATGGCTACACCTTC
NA TRBJ1-5 TRBD1 TRBV6-1 CASRDRGGNQPQHF TGTGCCAGCAGAGACAGGGGCGGCAATCAGCCCCAGCATTTT
NA TRBJ1-1 NA TRBV6-5 CASRSDRTVNTEAFF TGTGCCAGCAGATCCGATCGGACGGTGAACACTGAAGCTTTCTTT
NA TRBJ1-5 NA TRBV11-2 CASSLDLGQPQHF TGTGCCAGCAGCTTAGACTTGGGTCAGCCCCAGCATTTT
NA TRBJ1-6 NA TRBV5-1 CASSLLADNSPLHF TGCGCCAGCAGTCTGCTGGCGGATAATTCACCCCTCCACTTT
NA TRBJ2-7 NA TRBV30 CAWSVVPLSYEQYF TGTGCCTGGAGTGTAGTACCTCTTTCCTACGAGCAGTACTTC
NA TRBJ1-2 NA TRBV20-1 CSSSAVWGYTF TGCAGTTCGTCCGCGGTGTGGGGCTACACCTTC
NA TRBJ2-7 NA TRBV27 CASSFSPYYEQYF TGTGCCAGCAGTTTTAGCCCTTACTACGAGCAGTACTTC
NA TRBJ1-2 NA TRBV6-1 CASSEEGGVVYGYTF TGTGCCAGCAGTGAAGAGGGGGGGGTGGTCTATGGCTACACCTTC
NA TRBJ1-4 TRBD1 TRBV7-9 CASSWGQGADNEKLFF TGTGCCAGCAGCTGGGGACAGGGGGCAGATAATGAAAAACTGTTTTTT
NA TRBJ1-1 NA TRBV5-1 CASSIRDQTMNTEAFF TGCGCCAGCAGCATCCGGGACCAGACCATGAACACTGAAGCTTTCTTT
NA TRBJ1-5 NA TRBV7-2 CASSRGGVGQPQHF TGTGCCAGCAGCCGCGGGGGGGTCGGTCAGCCCCAGCATTTT
NA TRBJ1-2 NA TRBV9 CASSVTENYGYTF TGTGCCAGCAGCGTGACAGAGAACTATGGCTACACCTTC
NA TRBJ1-5 NA TRBV7-9 CASSGQISNQPQHF TGTGCCAGCAGCGGGCAAATTAGCAATCAGCCCCAGCATTTT
NA TRBJ1-5 NA TRBV5-6 CASSQRGSSNQPQHF TGTGCCAGCAGCCAACGAGGATCTAGCAATCAGCCCCAGCATTTT
NA TRBJ2-1 NA TRBV7-9 CASSLAAGSSYNEQFF TGTGCCAGCAGCTTAGCGGCAGGGAGTTCCTACAATGAGCAGTTCTTC
NA TRBJ2-1 NA TRBV29-1 CSVESRAYNEQFF TGCAGCGTTGAAAGCAGGGCCTACAATGAGCAGTTCTTC
NA TRBJ2-7 NA TRBV7-2 CASSLDVGKQYF TGTGCCAGCAGCTTAGATGTCGGGAAGCAGTACTTC
NA TRBJ2-5 NA TRBV7-8 CASSPKSGAPQETQYF TGTGCCAGCAGCCCTAAATCCGGGGCTCCCCAAGAGACCCAGTACTTC
NA TRBJ2-1 NA TRBV6-5 CASSSINEQFF TGTGCCAGCAGTTCTATCAATGAGCAGTTCTTC
NA TRBJ1-2 NA TRBV18 CASSPPTVNYGYTF TGTGCCAGCTCACCACCGACGGTTAACTATGGCTACACCTTC
NA TRBJ2-1 TRBD2 TRBV18 CASSLLLAGYNEQFF TGTGCCAGCTCACTTCTTCTAGCGGGGTACAATGAGCAGTTCTTC
NA TRBJ1-1 NA TRBV9 CASSVASANTEAFF TGTGCCAGCAGCGTAGCTTCAGCCAACACTGAAGCTTTCTTT
NA TRBJ2-7 NA TRBV19 CASSIDRETYEQYF TGTGCCAGTAGTATAGATCGAGAGACCTACGAGCAGTACTTC
NA TRBJ2-3 NA TRBV11-2 CASSLRESGTDTQYF TGTGCCAGCAGCTTGAGGGAAAGCGGCACAGATACGCAGTATTTT
NA TRBJ2-3 TRBD2 TRBV5-1 CASTGLAGGSDTQYF TGCGCCAGCACTGGACTAGCGGGGGGGTCGGATACGCAGTATTTT
once TRBJ1-2 TRBD1 TRBV6-5 CASSGTENYGYTF TGTGCCAGCAGTGGGACAGAGAACTATGGCTACACCTTC
NA TRBJ2-4 NA TRBV18 CASSPLPSTENIQYF TGTGCCAGCTCACCACTACCGTCAACTGAAAACATTCAGTACTTC
NA TRBJ1-2 TRBD1 TRBV6-6 CASRPGTGGDYGYTF TGTGCCAGCAGGCCCGGGACAGGGGGCGACTATGGCTACACCTTC
NA TRBJ1-4 TRBD1 TRBV19 CASSDRGANEKLFF TGTGCCAGTAGTGACAGGGGAGCTAATGAAAAACTGTTTTTT
NA TRBJ1-3 NA TRBV10-3 CAISSAGNTIYF TGTGCCATCAGTTCGGCTGGAAACACCATATATTTT
few TRBJ1-1 TRBD1 TRBV7-9 CASSAPQGGNTEAFF TGTGCCAGCAGCGCGCCACAGGGGGGGAACACTGAAGCTTTCTTT
NA TRBJ1-2 NA TRBV9 CASSGGQVGPRSPYGYTF TGTGCCAGCAGCGGGGGGCAGGTAGGGCCACGGAGCCCGTATGGCTACACCTTC
NA TRBJ1-3 NA TRBV19 CASIKNQILPSGNTIYF TGTGCCAGTATCAAAAACCAGATACTCCCCTCTGGAAACACCATATATTTT
NA TRBJ1-6 TRBD1 TRBV7-9 CASSLTGQGFSPLHF TGTGCCAGCAGCCTTACCGGACAGGGCTTCTCACCCCTCCACTTT
NA TRBJ1-2 NA TRBV2 CASSESKVPRGDGYTF TGTGCCAGCAGTGAATCCAAGGTCCCCAGGGGAGATGGCTACACCTTC
NA TRBJ2-2 TRBD2 TRBV11-2 CASSPIRGRDTGELFF TGTGCCAGCAGCCCAATCCGAGGGAGGGACACCGGGGAGCTGTTTTTT
NA TRBJ2-7 NA TRBV19 CASSFPGTHYEQYF TGTGCCAGTAGCTTCCCCGGGACCCACTACGAGCAGTACTTC
NA TRBJ1-2 NA TRBV7-2 CASSPTPSGPAGYTF TGTGCCAGCAGCCCTACCCCCTCGGGGCCGGCGGGCTACACCTTC
NA TRBJ1-3 NA TRBV9 CASSPPGYTIYF TGTGCCAGCAGCCCACCCGGATACACCATATATTTT
NA TRBJ1-1 NA TRBV6-1 CASSEGAGVDTEAFF TGTGCCAGCAGTGAAGGGGCAGGGGTGGACACTGAAGCTTTCTTT
NA TRBJ1-3 TRBD1 TRBV7-3 CASSLAGGTGNTIYF TGTGCCAGCAGCTTAGCAGGGGGAACTGGAAACACCATATATTTT
NA TRBJ1-1 NA TRBV27 CASSSVNTEAFF TGTGCCAGCAGTTCGGTGAACACTGAAGCTTTCTTT
NA TRBJ2-7 TRBD1 TRBV19 CASSPTGDGLLEQYF TGTGCCAGTAGCCCGACAGGGGATGGCCTTCTCGAGCAGTACTTC